This TCR beta chain was recorded in a study of blood T cells in healthy people across ages. This clonotype appeared a few times. Its matching antigen is unknown. Trimming removed 1 base at V and 6 bases at J, with 8 bases between. The CDR3 is made up of 13 amino acids. Germline CDR1 reads MGHRA; CDR2 reads YSYEKL. Broader study findings: It was held that diversity estimates obtained from one million T cells represented underestimates. Lack of knowledge of donor CMV status possibly confounded expanded clonotype changes.

Each sample yielded at least 6 million isolated PBMCs. Sample-barcoded 5' priming and a J-beta primer mix drove a second PCR of about 6 to 11 cycles. MiXCR, applied by TCRdb to the 5' RACE reads, yields one record per CDR3 protein. The sample lists approximately 900,000 distinct CDR3 sequences, roughly 52% occurring once. The sample taken for sequencing was blood. This TCR was sampled from a man under 40 in good health. The V call is TRBV4-1, the J call TRBJ2-3; D remains ambiguous. In DNA form, the CDR3 reads TGCGCCAGCAGCCAAGGTGGTGAGGATACGCAGTATTTT. This encodes CASSQGGEDTQYF.